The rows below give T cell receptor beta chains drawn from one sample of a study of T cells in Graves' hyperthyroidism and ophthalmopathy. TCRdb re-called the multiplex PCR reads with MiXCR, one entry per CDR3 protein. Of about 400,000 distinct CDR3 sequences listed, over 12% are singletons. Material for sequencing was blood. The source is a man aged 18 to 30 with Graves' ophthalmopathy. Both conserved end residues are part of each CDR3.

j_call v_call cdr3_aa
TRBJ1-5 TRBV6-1 CATGQGGTNQPQHF
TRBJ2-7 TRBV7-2 CASSLGWREGPTYEQYF
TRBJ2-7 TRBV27 CASSSGLAGISYEQYF
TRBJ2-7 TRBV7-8 CASSSPGQGANFRPIYEQYF
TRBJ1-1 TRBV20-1 CSALSGAWKNTEAFF
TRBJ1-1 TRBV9 CASSVGPGDTEAFF
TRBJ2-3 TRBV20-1 CSAIGGLASTDTQYF
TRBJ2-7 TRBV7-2 CASSSRGRDSEQYF
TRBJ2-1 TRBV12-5 CASGTHLAGEQFF
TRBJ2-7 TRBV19 CASSSGLKLYEQYF
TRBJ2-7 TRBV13 CASSPAGGAGGGNEQYF
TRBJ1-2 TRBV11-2 CASSLGPPRRDYGYTF
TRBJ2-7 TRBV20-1 CSARGASYEQYF
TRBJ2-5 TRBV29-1 CSFYRESETQYF
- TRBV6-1 CASSPPTASGYEQYF
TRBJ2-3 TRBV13 CASSLGRPPLAGVTTDTQYF
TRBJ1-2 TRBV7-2 CASSLDGEGQGANYGYTF
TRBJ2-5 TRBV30 CAWMPGTLLETQYF
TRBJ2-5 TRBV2 CASSTSGGQETQYF
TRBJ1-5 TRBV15 CATSRTGVANQPQHF
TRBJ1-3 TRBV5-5 CASSWGAPNSGNTIYF
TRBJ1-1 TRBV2 CASSEGRLMNTEAFF
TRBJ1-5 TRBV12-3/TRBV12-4 CASSPDSYKESNQPQHF
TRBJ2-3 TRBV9 CASSVAGLAGGPKGDTQYF
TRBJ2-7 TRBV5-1 CASRAGYYEQYF
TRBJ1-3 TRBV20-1 CSAIPGGGGNTIYF
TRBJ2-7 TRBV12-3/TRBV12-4 CASSVEGTSFEQYF
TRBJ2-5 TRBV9 CASSVRHGGQETQYF
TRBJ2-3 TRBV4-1 CASSQERGRSGLAGGLADTQYF
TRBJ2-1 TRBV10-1 CAGGTGGSSYNEQFF
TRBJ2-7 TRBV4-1 CASSQGVGSYEQYF
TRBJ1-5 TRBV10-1 CASSESLNQPQHF
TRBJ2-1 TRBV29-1 CSALSGTSYNEQFF
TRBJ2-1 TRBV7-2 CASSFTSGGAAEQFF
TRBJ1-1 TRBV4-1 CASSQERGMNTEAFF
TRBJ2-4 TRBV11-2 CASSLVLAGGSIQYF
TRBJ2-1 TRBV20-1 CSAGTGNEQFF
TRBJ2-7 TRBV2 CASRKGPSYEQYF
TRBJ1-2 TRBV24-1 CATGLGPTNYGYTF
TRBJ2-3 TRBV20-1 CSARDTDTQYF
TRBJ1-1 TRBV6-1 CASSQEGWTEAFF
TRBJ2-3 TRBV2 CASRIAGGRDTQYF
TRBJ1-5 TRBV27 CASSLSATGSQPQHF
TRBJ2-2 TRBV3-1 CASSFVSPGDTGELFF
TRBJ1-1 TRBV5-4 CASSISGATEAFF
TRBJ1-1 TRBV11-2 CASSIRRGGGTEAFF
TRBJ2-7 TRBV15 CATSRDPKGSGSWTSYEQYF
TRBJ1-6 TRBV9 CASSVGVKGGSYNSPLHF